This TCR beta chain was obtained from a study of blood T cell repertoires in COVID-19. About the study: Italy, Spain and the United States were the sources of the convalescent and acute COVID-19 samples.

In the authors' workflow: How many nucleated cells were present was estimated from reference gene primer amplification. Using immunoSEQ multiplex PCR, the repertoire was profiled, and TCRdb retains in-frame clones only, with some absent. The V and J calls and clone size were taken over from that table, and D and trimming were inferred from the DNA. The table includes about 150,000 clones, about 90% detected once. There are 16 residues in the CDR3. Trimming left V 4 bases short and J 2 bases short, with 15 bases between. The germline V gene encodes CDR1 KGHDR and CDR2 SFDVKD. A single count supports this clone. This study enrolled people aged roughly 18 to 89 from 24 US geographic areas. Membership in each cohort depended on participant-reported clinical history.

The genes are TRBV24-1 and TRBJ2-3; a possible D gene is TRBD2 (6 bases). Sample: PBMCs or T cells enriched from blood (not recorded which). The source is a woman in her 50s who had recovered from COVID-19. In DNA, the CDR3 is TGTGCCACCAGTGAAACCTTTAGCGGCATCACAGATACGCAGTATTTT. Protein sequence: CATSETFSGITDTQYF.